This T cell receptor (beta chain) derives from a study of T cells in Graves' hyperthyroidism and ophthalmopathy. Findings and caveats of the study: Model predictions of ophthalmopathy came a median 6.5 months before onset. Most thyroid clonotypes expanded above 0.001 appeared in blood too.

This clonotype occurred a few times. Its matching antigen is unknown. Germline loops: CDR1 SEHNR, CDR2 FQNEAQ (reference sequence). The CDR3 totals 15 residues. Trimming left V 3 bases short and J 1 base short, with 12 bases between. Each diagnosis drew on symptoms, thyroxine, TRAb, thyroid ultrasound and orbital computed tomography findings. There were TCR beta CDR3 regions amplified from RNA transcripts. The HTBI primer set served for first-round RT-PCR of the TCR CDR3. From the multiplex PCR reads, TCRdb called clonotypes with MiXCR, one entry per CDR3 protein. The profile shows about 270,000 distinct CDR3 sequences, 22% of them singletons.

The V call is TRBV7-9, the J call TRBJ1-2; tentatively, D is TRBD1 (5 bases). The sequencing input was blood. The source of this sequence is a man younger than 40 with Graves' ophthalmopathy. The CDR3 DNA sequence: TGTGCCAGCAGCTTGTGGGGCAGTCTTAACTATGGCTACACCTTC. Its translation is CASSLWGSLNYGYTF.